This TCR beta chain was retrieved from a study of blood T cell repertoires in COVID-19. Generated by immunoSEQ multiplex PCR, the TCRdb table keeps only in-frame clones and is missing some. The table includes roughly 440,000 clones, 88% detected once. The CDR3 is 14 amino acids. V was trimmed by 1 base and J by 5 bases, leaving 11 bases between them. Germline lookup yields CDR1 SGHTA and CDR2 FQGTGA. The chain couples TRBV7-3 to TRBJ1-1; D is ambiguous. The TCR comes from a woman between 45 and 65 years old with COVID-19, enrolled during active disease. Material: peripheral blood. CDR3 coding DNA: TGTGCCAGCAGCTTAATCGGGGATAAAACTGAAGCTTTCTTT. Its protein is CASSLIGDKTEAFF.